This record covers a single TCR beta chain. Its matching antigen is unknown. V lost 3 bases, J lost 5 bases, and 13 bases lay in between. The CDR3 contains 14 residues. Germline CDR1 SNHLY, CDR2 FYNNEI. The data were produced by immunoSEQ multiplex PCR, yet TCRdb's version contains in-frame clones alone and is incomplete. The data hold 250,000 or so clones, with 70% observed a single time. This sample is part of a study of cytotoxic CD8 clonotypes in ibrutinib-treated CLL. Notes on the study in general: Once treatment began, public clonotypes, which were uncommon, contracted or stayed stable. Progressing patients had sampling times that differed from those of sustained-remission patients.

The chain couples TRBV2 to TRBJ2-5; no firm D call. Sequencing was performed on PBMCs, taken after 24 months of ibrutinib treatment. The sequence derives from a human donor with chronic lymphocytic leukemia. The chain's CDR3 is CASSDSRVGETQYF. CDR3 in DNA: TGTGCCAGCAGTGACTCCCGAGTGGGGGAGACCCAGTACTTC.